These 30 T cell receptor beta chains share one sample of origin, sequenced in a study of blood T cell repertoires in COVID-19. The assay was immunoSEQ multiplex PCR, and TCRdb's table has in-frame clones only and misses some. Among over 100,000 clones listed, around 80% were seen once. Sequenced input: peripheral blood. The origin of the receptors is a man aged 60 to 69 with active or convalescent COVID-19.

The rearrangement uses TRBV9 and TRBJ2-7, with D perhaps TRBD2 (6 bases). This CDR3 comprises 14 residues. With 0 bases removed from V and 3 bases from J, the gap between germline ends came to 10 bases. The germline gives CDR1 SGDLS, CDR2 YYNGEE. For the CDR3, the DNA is TGTGCCAGCAGCGTAGCGCGGGATAACTACGAGCAGTACTTC. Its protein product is CASSVARDNYEQYF.

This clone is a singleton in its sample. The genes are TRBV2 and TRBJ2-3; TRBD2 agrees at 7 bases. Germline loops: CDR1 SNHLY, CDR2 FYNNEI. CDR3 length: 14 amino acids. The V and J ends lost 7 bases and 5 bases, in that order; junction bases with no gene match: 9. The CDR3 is CASNPGLVGDTQYF. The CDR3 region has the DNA TGTGCCAGCAACCCCGGACTAGTAGGAGATACGCAGTATTTT.

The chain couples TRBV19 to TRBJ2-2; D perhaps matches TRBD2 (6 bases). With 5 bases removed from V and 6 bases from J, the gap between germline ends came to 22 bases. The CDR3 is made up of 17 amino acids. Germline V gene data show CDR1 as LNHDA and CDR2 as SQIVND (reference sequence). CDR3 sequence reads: CASSFTGTSSGAGELFF. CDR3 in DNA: TGTGCCAGTAGTTTTACCGGGACTTCCAGTGGCGCCGGGGAGCTGTTTTTT.

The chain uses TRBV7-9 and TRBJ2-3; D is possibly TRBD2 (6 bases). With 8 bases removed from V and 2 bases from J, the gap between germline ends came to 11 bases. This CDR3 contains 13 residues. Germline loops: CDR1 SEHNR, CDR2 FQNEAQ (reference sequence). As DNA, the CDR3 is TGTGCCAGCTCCTCGGGGGACACAGATACGCAGTATTTT. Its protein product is CASSSGDTDTQYF.

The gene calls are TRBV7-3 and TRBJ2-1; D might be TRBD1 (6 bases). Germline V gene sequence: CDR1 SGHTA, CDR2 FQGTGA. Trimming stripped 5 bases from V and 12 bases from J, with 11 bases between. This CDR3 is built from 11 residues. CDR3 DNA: TGTGCCAGCAGCCGCGGACAGACGCAGTTCTTC. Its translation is CASSRGQTQFF. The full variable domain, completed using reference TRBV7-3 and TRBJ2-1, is GAGVSQTPSNKVTEKGKYVELRCDPISGHTALYWYRQSLGQGPEFLIYFQGTGAADDSGLPNDRFFAVRPEGSVSTLKIQRTERGDSAVYLCASSRGQTQFFGPGTRLTVL.

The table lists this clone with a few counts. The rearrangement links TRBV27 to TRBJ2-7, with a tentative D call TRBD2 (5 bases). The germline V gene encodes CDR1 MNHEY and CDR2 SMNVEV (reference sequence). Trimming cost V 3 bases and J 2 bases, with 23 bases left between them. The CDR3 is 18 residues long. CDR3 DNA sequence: TGTGCCAGCAGTTTTTTCCTTAGAGGGCCCGCGGGCACCTACGAGCAGTACTTC. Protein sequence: CASSFFLRGPAGTYEQYF.

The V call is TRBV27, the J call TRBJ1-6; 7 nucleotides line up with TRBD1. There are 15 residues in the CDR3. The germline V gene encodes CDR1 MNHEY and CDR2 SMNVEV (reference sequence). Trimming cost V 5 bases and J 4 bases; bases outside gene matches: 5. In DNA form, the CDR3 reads TGTGCCAGCAGTCGACAGGGCGGTTATAATTCACCCCTCCACTTT. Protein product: CASSRQGGYNSPLHF.

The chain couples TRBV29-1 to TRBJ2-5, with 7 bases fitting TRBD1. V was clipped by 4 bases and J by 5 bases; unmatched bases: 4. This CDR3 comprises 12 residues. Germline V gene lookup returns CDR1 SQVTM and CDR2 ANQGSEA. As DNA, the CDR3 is TGCAGCGTTGGGACAGGCCGGGAGACCCAGTACTTC. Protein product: CSVGTGRETQYF.

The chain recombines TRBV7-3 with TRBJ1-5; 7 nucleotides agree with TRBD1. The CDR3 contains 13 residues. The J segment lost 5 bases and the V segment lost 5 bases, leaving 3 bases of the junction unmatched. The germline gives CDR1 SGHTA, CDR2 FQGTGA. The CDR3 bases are TGTGCCAGCAGCGCCACAGGGGATCAGCCCCAGCATTTT. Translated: CASSATGDQPQHF.

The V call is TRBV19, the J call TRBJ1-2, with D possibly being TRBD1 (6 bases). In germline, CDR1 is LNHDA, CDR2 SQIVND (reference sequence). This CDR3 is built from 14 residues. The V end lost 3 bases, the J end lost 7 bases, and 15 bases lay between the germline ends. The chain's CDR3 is CASSITDRGTGYTF. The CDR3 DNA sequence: TGTGCCAGTAGTATTACGGACAGAGGAACTGGCTACACCTTC. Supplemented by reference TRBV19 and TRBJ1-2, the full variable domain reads DGGITQSPKYLFRKEGQNVTLSCEQNLNHDAMYWYRQDPGQGLRLIYYSQIVNDFQKGDIAEGYSVSREKKESFPLTVTSAQKNPTAFYLCASSITDRGTGYTFGSGTRLTVV.

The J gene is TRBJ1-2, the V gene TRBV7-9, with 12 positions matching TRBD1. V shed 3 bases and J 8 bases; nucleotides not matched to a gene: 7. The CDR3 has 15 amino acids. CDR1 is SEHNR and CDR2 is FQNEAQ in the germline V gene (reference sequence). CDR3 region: CASSFPGTGGIGYTF. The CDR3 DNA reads TGTGCCAGCAGCTTCCCTGGGACAGGGGGCATAGGCTACACCTTC.

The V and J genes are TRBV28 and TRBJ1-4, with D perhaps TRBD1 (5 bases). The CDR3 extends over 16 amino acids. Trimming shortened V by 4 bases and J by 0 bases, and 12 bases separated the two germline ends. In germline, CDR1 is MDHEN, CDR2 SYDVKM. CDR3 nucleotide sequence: TGTGCCAGCAGTTGGGGACTCCAATCAACTAATGAAAAACTGTTTTTT. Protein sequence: CASSWGLQSTNEKLFF.

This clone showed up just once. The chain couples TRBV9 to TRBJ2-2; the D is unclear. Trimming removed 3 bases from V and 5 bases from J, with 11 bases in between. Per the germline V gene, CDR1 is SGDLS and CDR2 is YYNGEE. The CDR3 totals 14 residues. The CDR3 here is CASSGIARTGELFF. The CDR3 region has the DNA TGTGCCAGCAGCGGGATAGCACGGACCGGGGAGCTGTTTTTT.

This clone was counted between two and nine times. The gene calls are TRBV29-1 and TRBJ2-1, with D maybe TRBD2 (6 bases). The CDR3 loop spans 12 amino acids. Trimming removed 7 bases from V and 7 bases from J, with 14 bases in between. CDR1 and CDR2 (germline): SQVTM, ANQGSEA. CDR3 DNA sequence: TGCAGCGAGAGGACTGCGGGGAATGAGCAGTTCTTC. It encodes CSERTAGNEQFF.

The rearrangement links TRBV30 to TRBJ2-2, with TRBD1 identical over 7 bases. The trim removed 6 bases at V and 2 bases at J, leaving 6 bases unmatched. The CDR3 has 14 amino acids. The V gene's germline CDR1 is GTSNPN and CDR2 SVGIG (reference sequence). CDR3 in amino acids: CACQYRGNTGELFF. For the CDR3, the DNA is TGTGCCTGCCAATACAGGGGTAACACCGGGGAGCTGTTTTTT.

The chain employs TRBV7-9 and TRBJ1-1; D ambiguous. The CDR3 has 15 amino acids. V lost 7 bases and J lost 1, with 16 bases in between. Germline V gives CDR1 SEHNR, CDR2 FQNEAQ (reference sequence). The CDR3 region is CASIPRRQQNTEAFF. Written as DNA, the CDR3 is TGTGCCAGCATCCCAAGGCGGCAGCAGAACACTGAAGCTTTCTTT.

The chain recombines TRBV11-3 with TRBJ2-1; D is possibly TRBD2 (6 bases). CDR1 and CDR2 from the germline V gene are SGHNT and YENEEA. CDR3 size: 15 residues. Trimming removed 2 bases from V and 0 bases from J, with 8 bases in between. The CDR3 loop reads CASSLIAVSYNEQFF. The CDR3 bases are TGTGCCAGCAGCTTAATAGCGGTCTCCTACAATGAGCAGTTCTTC.

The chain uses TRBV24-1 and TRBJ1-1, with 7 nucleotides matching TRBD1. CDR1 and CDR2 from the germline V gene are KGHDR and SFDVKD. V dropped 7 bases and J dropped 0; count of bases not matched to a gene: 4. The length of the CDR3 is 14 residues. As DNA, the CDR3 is TGTGCCACCAGAGAAGGGGGCTTGAACACTGAAGCTTTCTTT. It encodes CATREGGLNTEAFF.

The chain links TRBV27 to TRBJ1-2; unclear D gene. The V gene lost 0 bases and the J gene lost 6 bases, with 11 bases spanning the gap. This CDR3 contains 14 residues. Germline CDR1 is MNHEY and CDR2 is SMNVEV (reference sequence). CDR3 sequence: CASSLSGGWDGYTF. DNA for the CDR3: TGTGCCAGCAGTTTATCGGGAGGGTGGGATGGCTACACCTTC.

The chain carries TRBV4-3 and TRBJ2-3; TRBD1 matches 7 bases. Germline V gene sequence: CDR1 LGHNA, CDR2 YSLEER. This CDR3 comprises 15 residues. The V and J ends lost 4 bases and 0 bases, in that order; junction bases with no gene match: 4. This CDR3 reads CASSLGDRSTDTQYF. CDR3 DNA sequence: TGCGCCAGCAGCCTAGGGGACAGAAGCACAGATACGCAGTATTTT.

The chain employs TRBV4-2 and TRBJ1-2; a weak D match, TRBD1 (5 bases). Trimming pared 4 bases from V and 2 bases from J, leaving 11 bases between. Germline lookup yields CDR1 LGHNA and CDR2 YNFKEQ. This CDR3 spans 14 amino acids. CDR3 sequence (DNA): TGTGCCAGCAGCCGGGGGGACGACAACTATGGCTACACCTTC. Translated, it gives CASSRGDDNYGYTF.

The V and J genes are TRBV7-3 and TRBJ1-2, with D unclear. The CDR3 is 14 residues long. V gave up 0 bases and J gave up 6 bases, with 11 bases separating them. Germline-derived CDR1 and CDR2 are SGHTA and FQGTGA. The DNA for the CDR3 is TGTGCCAGCAGCTTAACCCAGTCAGGTCATGGCTACACCTTC. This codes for CASSLTQSGHGYTF. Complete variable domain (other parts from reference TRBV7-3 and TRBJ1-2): GAGVSQTPSNKVTEKGKYVELRCDPISGHTALYWYRQSLGQGPEFLIYFQGTGAADDSGLPNDRFFAVRPEGSVSTLKIQRTERGDSAVYLCASSLTQSGHGYTFGSGTRLTVV.

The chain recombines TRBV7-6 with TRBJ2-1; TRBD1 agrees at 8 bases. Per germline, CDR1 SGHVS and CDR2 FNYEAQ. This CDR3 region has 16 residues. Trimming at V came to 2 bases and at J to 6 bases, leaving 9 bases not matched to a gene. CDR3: CASSLWEPGGFNEQFF. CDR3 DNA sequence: TGTGCCAGCAGCTTATGGGAACCAGGGGGCTTCAATGAGCAGTTCTTC.

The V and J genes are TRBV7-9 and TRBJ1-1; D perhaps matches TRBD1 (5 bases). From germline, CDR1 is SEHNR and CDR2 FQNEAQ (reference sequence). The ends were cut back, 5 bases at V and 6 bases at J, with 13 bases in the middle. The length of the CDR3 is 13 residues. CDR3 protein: CASSPRRGSEAFF. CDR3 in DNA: TGTGCCAGCAGCCCCAGAAGGGGCTCTGAAGCTTTCTTT.

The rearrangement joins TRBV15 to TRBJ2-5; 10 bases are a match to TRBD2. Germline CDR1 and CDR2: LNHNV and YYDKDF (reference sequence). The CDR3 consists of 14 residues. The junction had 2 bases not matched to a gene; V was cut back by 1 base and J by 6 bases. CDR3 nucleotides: TGTGCCACCAGCAGAGCTAGCGGGAGCCAGACCCAGTACTTC. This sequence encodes CATSRASGSQTQYF.

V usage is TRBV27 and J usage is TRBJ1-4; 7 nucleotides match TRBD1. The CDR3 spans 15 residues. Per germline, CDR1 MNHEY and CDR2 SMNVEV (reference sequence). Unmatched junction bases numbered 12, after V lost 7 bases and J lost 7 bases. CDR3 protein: CASTADRARGEKLFF. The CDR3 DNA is TGTGCCAGCACCGCTGACAGGGCAAGGGGTGAAAAACTGTTTTTT.

CDR3: CASSHGDRDYTEAFF. CDR3 in DNA: TGCGCCAGCAGCCACGGGGACAGGGACTACACTGAAGCTTTCTTT. This rearrangement joins TRBV4-1 to TRBJ1-1; 9 nucleotides match TRBD1. Germline V gene sequence: CDR1 MGHRA, CDR2 YSYEKL. The J segment lost 3 bases and the V segment lost 3 bases, leaving 5 bases of the junction unmatched. The CDR3 consists of 15 residues.

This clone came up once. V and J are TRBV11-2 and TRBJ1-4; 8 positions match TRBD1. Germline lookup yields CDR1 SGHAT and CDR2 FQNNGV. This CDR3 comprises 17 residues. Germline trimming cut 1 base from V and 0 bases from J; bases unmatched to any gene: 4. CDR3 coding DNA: TGTGCCAGCAGCTTAGGGACAGGGCCCTCAACTAATGAAAAACTGTTTTTT. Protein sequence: CASSLGTGPSTNEKLFF. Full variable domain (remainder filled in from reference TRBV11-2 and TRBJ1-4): EAGVAQSPRYKIIEKRQSVAFWCNPISGHATLYWYQQILGQGPKLLIQFQNNGVVDDSQLPKDRFSAERLKGVDSTLKIQPAKLEDSAVYLCASSLGTGPSTNEKLFFGSGTQLSVL.

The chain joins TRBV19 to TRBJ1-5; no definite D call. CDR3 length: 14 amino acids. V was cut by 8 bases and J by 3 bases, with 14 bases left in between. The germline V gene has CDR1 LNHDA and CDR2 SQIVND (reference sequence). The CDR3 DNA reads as TGTGCCAGTGGCGGGGTAGGGTTCAATCAGCCCCAGCATTTT. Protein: CASGGVGFNQPQHF.

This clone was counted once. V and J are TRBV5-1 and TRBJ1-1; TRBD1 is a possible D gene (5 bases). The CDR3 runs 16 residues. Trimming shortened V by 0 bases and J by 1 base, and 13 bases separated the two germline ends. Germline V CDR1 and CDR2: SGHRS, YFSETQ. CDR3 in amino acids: CASSLAPRAGNTEAFF. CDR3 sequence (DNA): TGCGCCAGCAGCTTGGCGCCCAGGGCAGGGAACACTGAAGCTTTCTTT. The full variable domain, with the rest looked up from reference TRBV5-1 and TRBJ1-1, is KAGVTQTPRYLIKTRGQQVTLSCSPISGHRSVSWYQQTPGQGLQFLFEYFSETQRNKGNFPGRFSGRQFSNSRSEMNVSTLELGDSALYLCASSLAPRAGNTEAFFGQGTRLTVV.